What follows is one TCR beta chain and its context. Its cognate antigen is unknown. The sample is drawn from a study of CD8+CD57+ T cells in acquired aplastic anemia. At the level of the study: Across the sorted CD4+ and CD8+ cells, DNA amounts averaged about 3 ug.

Losses at the gene ends were 5 bases for V and 10 bases for J; bases not matched to a gene: 4. Germline V CDR1 and CDR2: SGHVT, SQSDAQ. This CDR3 has 12 residues. Study-level results: The study found no significant CD8+ Simpson's diversity difference between patients and controls. Patients and controls shared nearly 30 CD8+ CDR3 sequences, highly expressed in patients.

Template material for TCR beta VDJ and CDR3 profiling consisted of genomic DNA. One entry per CDR3 protein results from TCRdb running MiXCR on the reads. The profile shows roughly 300,000 distinct CDR3 sequences, 55% to 65% of them singletons. This TCR came from a human donor with severe aplastic anemia or a healthy control (not recorded which). The V and J genes are TRBV7-4 and TRBJ1-1; 10 nucleotides match TRBD1. Sequences were obtained from sorted CD4+, CD8+, or CD8+CD57+ T cells (not recorded which) from PBMCs. The CDR3 sequence is CASSRDRGIAFF. DNA for the CDR3: TGTGCCAGCAGCAGGGACAGGGGAATAGCTTTCTTT.